A selection of T cell receptor beta chains follows, all from one sample in a study of T cells in Graves' hyperthyroidism and ophthalmopathy. TCRdb re-derived calls from the multiplex PCR reads in MiXCR, one entry per CDR3 protein. Among 300,000 to 400,000 distinct CDR3 sequences listed, approximately 17% were seen once. Material: blood. These receptors all come from a man aged 18 to 29 with Graves' ophthalmopathy. The CDR3 runs from the conserved cysteine through the conserved F or W. Each record gives: D gene, J gene, V gene, clone size, CDR3 protein, CDR3 DNA. D genes are given only for firm matches. Size is omitted from some rows. Given values are once, few, many or a class for expanded clones.

>TRBD1|TRBJ1-1|TRBV29-1|.
CSVGGGDREAFF
TGCAGCGTTGGGGGGGGGGACAGAGAAGCTTTCTTT
>.|TRBJ2-1|TRBV5-1|many
CASSRTTAAGYNEQFF
TGCGCCAGCAGCCGGACCACAGCGGCGGGGTACAATGAGCAGTTCTTC
>.|TRBJ2-3|TRBV3-1|many
CASSQLDFTDTQYF
TGTGCCAGCAGCCAACTTGACTTCACAGATACGCAGTATTTT
>.|TRBJ1-6|TRBV9|.
CASSANSHPLHF
TGTGCCAGCAGCGCGAACTCCCACCCCCTCCACTTT
>.|TRBJ1-4|TRBV14|.
CASSQEGGSRNEKLFF
TGTGCCAGCAGCCAAGAGGGGGGCAGCCGAAATGAAAAACTGTTTTTT
>TRBD2|TRBJ2-3|TRBV14|many
CASSQGPGGGTDTQYF
TGTGCCAGCAGCCAAGGACCCGGGGGGGGCACAGATACGCAGTATTTT
>TRBD2|TRBJ2-1|TRBV20-1|many
CSARGGGNNEQFF
TGCAGTGCTAGAGGCGGGGGGAACAATGAGCAGTTCTTC
>.|TRBJ2-7|TRBV7-6|many
CASSRQGGPSYEQYF
TGTGCCAGCAGCCGTCAGGGGGGACCCTCCTACGAGCAGTACTTC
>.|TRBJ2-7|TRBV2|many
CASSVLQGNVEQYF
TGTGCCAGCAGTGTTTTGCAGGGAAATGTCGAGCAGTACTTC
>.|TRBJ1-2|TRBV6-1|many
CASSEDGAYGYTF
TGTGCCAGCAGTGAAGACGGGGCATATGGCTACACCTTC
>.|TRBJ2-7|TRBV20-1|many
CSAREGRVSYEQYF
TGCAGTGCTAGAGAGGGCAGGGTCTCCTACGAGCAGTACTTC
>.|TRBJ2-7|TRBV10-3|many
CAISESTADEQYF
TGTGCCATCAGTGAGTCGACAGCCGACGAGCAGTACTTC
>TRBD2|TRBJ2-3|TRBV4-1|.
CASSQEAAGSTDTQYF
TGCGCCAGCAGCCAAGAAGCAGCGGGGTCCACAGATACGCAGTATTTT
>.|TRBJ2-1|TRBV5-1|many
CASSLYGGGINEQFF
TGCGCCAGCAGCTTGTATGGTGGCGGGATCAATGAGCAGTTCTTC
>TRBD1|TRBJ1-1|TRBV10-1|few
CATRTGDTEAFF
TGCGCCACCCGGACAGGGGACACTGAAGCTTTCTTT
>.|TRBJ1-6|TRBV2|many
CASRLRTPLHF
TGTGCCAGCAGACTTCGTACACCCCTCCACTTT
>.|TRBJ1-1|TRBV2|many
CASRAYGEVNTEAFF
TGTGCCAGCAGGGCGTATGGTGAAGTGAACACTGAAGCTTTCTTT
>TRBD1|TRBJ2-2|TRBV2|.
CASRREDRANTGELFF
TGTGCCAGCAGAAGGGAAGACAGGGCTAACACCGGGGAGCTGTTTTTT
>.|TRBJ1-2|TRBV20-1|many
CSALPEGHTNYGYTF
TGCAGTGCTCTACCAGAGGGACACACTAACTATGGCTACACCTTC
>TRBD2|TRBJ2-5|TRBV28|.
CASSRRLAGVETQYF
TGTGCCAGCAGTAGGAGGCTAGCGGGAGTAGAGACCCAGTACTTC
>.|TRBJ2-1|TRBV27|few
CASSLMSAYNEQFF
TGTGCCAGCAGTTTAATGTCGGCTTACAATGAGCAGTTCTTC
>.|TRBJ2-7|TRBV5-6|few
CASSLTGSVPYEQYF
TGTGCCAGCAGCTTAACAGGCTCGGTCCCCTACGAGCAGTACTTC
>.|TRBJ1-1|TRBV29-1|.
CSALWGVEAFF
TGCAGCGCCCTTTGGGGGGTTGAAGCTTTCTTT
>TRBD1|TRBJ2-2|TRBV6-1|few
CASSEVAGGDTGELFF
TGTGCCAGCAGTGAAGTTGCAGGGGGCGATACCGGGGAGCTGTTTTTT
>TRBD1|TRBJ1-2|TRBV5-1|many
CASSQLGGPGQAFYGYTF
TGCGCCAGCAGCCAATTGGGGGGCCCGGGACAGGCTTTCTATGGCTACACCTTC
>TRBD1|TRBJ1-2|TRBV11-2|.
CASSQRQGESYGYTF
TGTGCCAGCAGCCAAAGACAGGGGGAGAGCTATGGCTACACCTTC
>.|TRBJ2-2|TRBV12-3/TRBV12-4|many
CASSPGIQNTGELFF
TGTGCCAGCAGTCCTGGCATCCAGAACACCGGGGAGCTGTTTTTT
>.|TRBJ2-3|TRBV7-2|many
CASSLGFGGGTDTQYF
TGTGCCAGCAGCTTAGGTTTTGGCGGGGGCACAGATACGCAGTATTTT
>.|TRBJ1-4|TRBV6-1|few
CASRERFATNEKLFF
TGTGCCAGCAGAGAGCGGTTTGCAACTAATGAAAAACTGTTTTTT
>.|TRBJ1-3|TRBV20-1|many
CSAKDGPAGNTIYF
TGCAGTGCTAAGGACGGGCCGGCTGGAAACACCATATATTTT
>TRBD2|TRBJ2-3|TRBV6-1|few
CASAPGGGRTDTQYF
TGTGCCAGCGCCCCGGGGGGGGGCCGGACAGATACGCAGTATTTT
>TRBD2|TRBJ2-3|TRBV7-9|.
CASSSRTSGITDTQYF
TGTGCCAGCAGCTCAAGGACTAGCGGGATCACAGATACGCAGTATTTT
>.|TRBJ1-5|TRBV24-1|many
CATSDIKGETLLSNQPQHF
TGTGCCACCAGTGACATCAAGGGGGAAACCCTTCTTAGCAATCAGCCCCAGCATTTT
>.|TRBJ2-3|TRBV5-1|many
CASSKGPSTDTQYF
TGCGCCAGCAGTAAGGGACCCTCGACCGATACGCAGTATTTT
>TRBD1|TRBJ1-4|TRBV14|many
CASSQARTGPTNEKLFF
TGTGCCAGCAGCCAAGCCCGGACAGGGCCAACTAATGAAAAACTGTTTTTT
>.|TRBJ2-2|TRBV18|few
CASSPRGYTGELFF
TGTGCCAGCTCACCGCGGGGCTACACCGGGGAGCTGTTTTTT
>TRBD1|TRBJ1-3|TRBV12-3/TRBV12-4|few
CASSSTTGVGNTIYF
TGTGCCAGCAGTTCAACGACAGGGGTAGGAAACACCATATATTTT
>.|TRBJ2-1|TRBV29-1|few
CSVEVIRSSRFF
TGCAGCGTTGAAGTAATCCGTTCCTCGCGGTTCTTC
>.|TRBJ2-5|TRBV5-8|many
CASSLTVAGGWETQYF
TGTGCCAGCAGCTTGACCGTCGCAGGGGGGTGGGAGACCCAGTACTTC
>.|TRBJ1-5|TRBV7-9|many
CASSLNGGTQHF
TGTGCCAGCAGCTTGAATGGCGGGACCCAGCATTTT
>.|TRBJ1-3|TRBV6-1|few
CASSQTPNSGNTIYF
TGTGCCAGCAGCCAGACACCCAACTCTGGAAACACCATATATTTT
>.|TRBJ1-5|TRBV24-1|many
CATSDGAVDGAQHF
TGTGCCACCAGTGATGGGGCAGTCGACGGGGCCCAGCATTTT
>TRBD1|TRBJ1-4|TRBV20-1|.
CSARDGTVNEKLFF
TGCAGTGCTAGAGACGGGACAGTTAATGAAAAACTGTTTTTT
>TRBD1|TRBJ1-2|TRBV5-1|.
CASSAGTGFHGYTF
TGCGCCAGCAGCGCCGGGACAGGGTTTCATGGCTACACCTTC
>.|TRBJ2-7|TRBV27|many
CASGPWTGWNSYEQYF
TGTGCCAGCGGTCCCTGGACGGGGTGGAACTCCTACGAGCAGTACTTC
>.|TRBJ2-7|TRBV7-9|many
CASSEDTYEQYF
TGTGCCAGCAGCGAGGACACTTACGAGCAGTACTTC
>.|TRBJ1-3|TRBV7-6|.
CASSLASRDTIYF
TGTGCCAGCAGCTTAGCATCGCGGGACACCATATATTTT
>TRBD2|TRBJ2-3|TRBV9|many
CASSVVGSGGIDTQYF
TGTGCCAGCAGCGTAGTTGGTAGCGGGGGTATAGATACGCAGTATTTT